The 10 T cell receptor beta chains below were found in one sample sequenced in a study of cytotoxic CD8 clonotypes in ibrutinib-treated CLL. TCRdb keeps only in-frame clones here, not all; method: immunoSEQ multiplex PCR. The table lists about 150,000 clones, 70% to 80% of them singletons. This material consisted of PBMCs, taken after 12 months of ibrutinib treatment. The receptors here all came from a human donor with chronic lymphocytic leukemia.

This chain connects TRBV5-6 to TRBJ1-3, with D tentatively TRBD1 (5 bases). In germline, CDR1 is SGHDT, CDR2 YYEEEE. The CDR3 is 15 residues long. V was trimmed by 0 bases and J by 2 bases, leaving 9 bases between them. The CDR3 DNA reads TGTGCCAGCAGCTTGGCCCAGGGCACTGGAAACACCATATATTTT. Amino acid sequence: CASSLAQGTGNTIYF.

The J gene is TRBJ2-7, the V gene TRBV9; D is perhaps TRBD1 or TRBD2 (6 bases each). Germline loops: CDR1 SGDLS, CDR2 YYNGEE. Trimming took 3 bases from V and 4 from J, leaving 20 bases between them. The CDR3 is 16 amino acids. The CDR3 sequence is CASSASGLRGLYEQYF. CDR3 in DNA: TGTGCCAGCAGCGCGTCGGGACTCAGGGGATTATACGAGCAGTACTTC. The full variable domain, completed using reference TRBV9 and TRBJ2-7, is DSGVTQTPKHLITATGQRVTLRCSPRSGDLSVYWYQQSLDQGLQFLIQYYNGEERAKGNILERFSAQQFPDLHSELNLSSLELGDSALYFCASSASGLRGLYEQYFGPGTRLTVT.

The CDR3: CASSPLWASGSGVTDTQYF. CDR3 coding DNA: TGTGCCAGCAGCCCTTTGTGGGCTAGCGGGAGCGGGGTCACAGATACGCAGTATTTT. V gene TRBV7-2 combines with J gene TRBJ2-3; TRBD2 agrees at 10 bases. The CDR3 consists of 19 residues. The V gene's germline CDR1 is SGHTA and CDR2 FQGNSA. V lost 5 bases, J lost 2 bases, and 16 bases stayed unmatched.

CDR3 DNA sequence: TGTGCCAGCAGCTTGAGCGGGGATCAAGAGACCCAGTACTTC. Its protein is CASSLSGDQETQYF. The rearrangement joins TRBV7-3 to TRBJ2-5; TRBD2 matches 7 bases. Germline V lookup: CDR1 SGHTA, CDR2 FQGTGA. The CDR3 loop spans 14 amino acids. Trimming removed 3 bases from V and 2 bases from J; junction bases left unmatched: 3.

This sequence joins TRBV5-4 and TRBJ2-1, with 11 nucleotides matching TRBD2. The CDR3 is 18 amino acids. The germline CDR1 and CDR2 sequences are SGHNT and YYREEE (reference sequence). With 2 bases clipped from V and 0 bases from J, the junction kept 7 bases outside the gene matches. The CDR3 bases are TGTGCCAGCAGCTTAGAACTAGCGGGAGCCCGCTCCTACAATGAGCAGTTCTTC. Translated: CASSLELAGARSYNEQFF.

J is TRBJ2-3 and V is TRBV7-9, with D possibly matching TRBD2 (5 bases). The CDR3 extends over 14 amino acids. Per the germline V gene, CDR1 is SEHNR and CDR2 is FQNEAQ (reference sequence). V was pared by 3 bases and J by 2 bases, with 9 bases between. CDR3 residues: CASSFRRPTDTQYF. The CDR3, as DNA: TGTGCCAGCAGCTTTAGGAGGCCCACAGATACGCAGTATTTT.

The rearrangement links TRBV27 to TRBJ2-5; TRBD2 might be the D (6 bases). Germline V gene lookup returns CDR1 MNHEY and CDR2 SMNVEV (reference sequence). The CDR3 consists of 15 residues. V was pared by 3 bases and J by 3 bases, with 14 bases between. CDR3 nucleotides: TGTGCCAGCAGTTTGCTCCGGGACTCGAAAGAGACCCAGTACTTC. Protein sequence: CASSLLRDSKETQYF.

J is TRBJ2-1 and V is TRBV12-5; D is possibly TRBD1 or TRBD2 (5 bases each). The CDR3 is 21 residues long. V was cut by 0 bases and J by 6 bases, with 30 bases left in between. The V gene's germline CDR1 is LGHNT and CDR2 FRNRAP. CDR3 coding DNA: TGTGCTAGTGGTTTGGTAAAGTTGAGAAGGGACCTAGCCACCTTGGGCAATGAGCAGTTCTTC. Its protein product is CASGLVKLRRDLATLGNEQFF.

The CDR3 bases are TGCGCCAGCCACAAGAGCGGTGCTAGCACAGATACGCAGTATTTT. The encoded protein is CASHKSGASTDTQYF. The V call is TRBV5-1, the J call TRBJ2-3; D may be TRBD2 (5 bases). Between the trimmed V and J ends, which lost 7 bases and 0 bases, there was a span of 15 bases. The V gene's germline CDR1 is SGHRS and CDR2 YFSETQ. The CDR3 contains 15 residues.

J is TRBJ2-1 and V is TRBV15, with no clear D. The CDR3 runs 15 residues. Trimming took 0 bases from V and 1 from J, leaving 7 bases between them. In germline, CDR1 is LNHNV, CDR2 YYDKDF (reference sequence). The chain's CDR3 is CATSRDKASYNEQFF. DNA of the CDR3: TGTGCCACCAGCAGAGATAAGGCTTCCTACAATGAGCAGTTCTTC.